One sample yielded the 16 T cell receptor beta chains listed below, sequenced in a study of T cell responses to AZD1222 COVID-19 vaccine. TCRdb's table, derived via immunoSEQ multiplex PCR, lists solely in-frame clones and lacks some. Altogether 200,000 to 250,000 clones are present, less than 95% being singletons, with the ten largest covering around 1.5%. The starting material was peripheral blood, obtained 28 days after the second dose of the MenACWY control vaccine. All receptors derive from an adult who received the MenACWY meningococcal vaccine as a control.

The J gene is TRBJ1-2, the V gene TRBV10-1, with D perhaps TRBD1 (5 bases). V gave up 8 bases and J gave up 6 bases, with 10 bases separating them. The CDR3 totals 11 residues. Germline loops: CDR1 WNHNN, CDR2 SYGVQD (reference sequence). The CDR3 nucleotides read TGCGCCAGCCGCGGGGGAGATGGCTACACCTTC. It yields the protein CASRGGDGYTF.

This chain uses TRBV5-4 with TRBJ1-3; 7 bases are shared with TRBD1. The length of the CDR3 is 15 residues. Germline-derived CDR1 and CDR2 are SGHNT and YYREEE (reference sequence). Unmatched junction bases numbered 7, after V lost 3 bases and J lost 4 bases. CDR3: CASSSTGSSGNTIYF. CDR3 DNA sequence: TGTGCCAGCAGCTCGACAGGGAGTTCGGGAAACACCATATATTTT.

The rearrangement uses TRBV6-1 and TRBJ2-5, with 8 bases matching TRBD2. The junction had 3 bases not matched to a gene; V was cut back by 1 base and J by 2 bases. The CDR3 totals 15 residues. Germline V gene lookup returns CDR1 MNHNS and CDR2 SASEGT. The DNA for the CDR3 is TGTGCCAGCAGTGAAGGGCCTAGCGGGCAAGAGACCCAGTACTTC. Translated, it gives CASSEGPSGQETQYF.

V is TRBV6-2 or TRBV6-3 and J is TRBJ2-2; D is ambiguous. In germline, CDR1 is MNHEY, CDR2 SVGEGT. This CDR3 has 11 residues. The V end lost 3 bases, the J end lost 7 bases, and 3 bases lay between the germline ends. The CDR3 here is CASSYDGELFF. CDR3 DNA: TGTGCCAGCAGTTATGACGGGGAGCTGTTTTTT.

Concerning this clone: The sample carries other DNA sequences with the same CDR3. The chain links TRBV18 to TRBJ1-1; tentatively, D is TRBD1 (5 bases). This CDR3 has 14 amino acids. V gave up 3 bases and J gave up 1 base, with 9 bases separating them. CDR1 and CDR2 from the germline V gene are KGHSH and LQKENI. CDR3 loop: CASSPQGGNTEAFF. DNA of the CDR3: TGTGCCAGCTCACCTCAGGGAGGGAACACTGAAGCTTTCTTT.

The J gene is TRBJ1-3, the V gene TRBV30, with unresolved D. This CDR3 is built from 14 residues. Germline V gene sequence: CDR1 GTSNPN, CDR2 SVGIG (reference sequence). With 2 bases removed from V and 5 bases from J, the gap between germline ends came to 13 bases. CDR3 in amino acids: CAWSMLTTRNTIYF. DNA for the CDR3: TGTGCCTGGAGTATGTTGACAACGAGAAACACCATATATTTT.

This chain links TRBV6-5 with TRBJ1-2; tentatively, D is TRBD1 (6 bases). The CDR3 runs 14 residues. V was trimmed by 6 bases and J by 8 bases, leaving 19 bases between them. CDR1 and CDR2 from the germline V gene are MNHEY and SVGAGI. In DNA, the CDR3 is TGTGCCAGCAGCGGAACTCAGGGGTTCGGGGGCTACACCTTC. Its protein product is CASSGTQGFGGYTF.

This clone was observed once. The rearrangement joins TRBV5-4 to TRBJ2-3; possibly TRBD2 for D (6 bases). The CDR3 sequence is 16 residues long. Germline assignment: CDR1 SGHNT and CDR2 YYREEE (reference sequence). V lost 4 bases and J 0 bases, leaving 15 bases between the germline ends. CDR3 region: CASSPVADPSTDTQYF. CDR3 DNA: TGTGCCAGCAGCCCAGTAGCGGACCCTAGCACAGATACGCAGTATTTT.

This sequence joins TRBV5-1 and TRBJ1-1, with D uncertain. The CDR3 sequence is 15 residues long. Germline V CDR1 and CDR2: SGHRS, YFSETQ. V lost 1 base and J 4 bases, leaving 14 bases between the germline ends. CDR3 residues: CASSLSLRVGTEAFF. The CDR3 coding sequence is TGCGCCAGCAGCTTGTCCCTGCGGGTCGGCACTGAAGCTTTCTTT. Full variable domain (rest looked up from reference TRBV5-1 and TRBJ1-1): KAGVTQTPRYLIKTRGQQVTLSCSPISGHRSVSWYQQTPGQGLQFLFEYFSETQRNKGNFPGRFSGRQFSNSRSEMNVSTLELGDSALYLCASSLSLRVGTEAFFGQGTRLTVV.

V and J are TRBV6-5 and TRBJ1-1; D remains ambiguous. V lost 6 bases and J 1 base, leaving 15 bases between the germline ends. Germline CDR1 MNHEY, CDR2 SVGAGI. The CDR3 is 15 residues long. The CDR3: CASSPPGGGNTEAFF. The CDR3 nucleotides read TGTGCCAGCAGCCCGCCGGGTGGTGGGAACACTGAAGCTTTCTTT.

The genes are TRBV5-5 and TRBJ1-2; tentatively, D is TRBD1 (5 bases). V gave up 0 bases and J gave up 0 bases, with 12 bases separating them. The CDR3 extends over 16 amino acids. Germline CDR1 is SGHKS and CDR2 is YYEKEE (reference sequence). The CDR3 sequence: CASSLEDSLSNYGYTF. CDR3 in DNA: TGTGCCAGCAGCTTGGAAGACAGTCTCTCTAACTATGGCTACACCTTC. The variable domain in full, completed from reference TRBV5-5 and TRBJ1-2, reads DAGVTQSPTHLIKTRGQQVTLRCSPISGHKSVSWYQQVLGQGPQFIFQYYEKEERGRGNFPDRFSARQFPNYSSELNVNALLLGDSALYLCASSLEDSLSNYGYTFGSGTRLTVV.

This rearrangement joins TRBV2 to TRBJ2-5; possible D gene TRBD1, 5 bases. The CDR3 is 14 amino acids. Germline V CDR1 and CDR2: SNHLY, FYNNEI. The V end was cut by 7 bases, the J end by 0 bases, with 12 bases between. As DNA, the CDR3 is TGTGCCAGCAATCCGGACAAGTACCAAGAGACCCAGTACTTC. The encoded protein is CASNPDKYQETQYF.

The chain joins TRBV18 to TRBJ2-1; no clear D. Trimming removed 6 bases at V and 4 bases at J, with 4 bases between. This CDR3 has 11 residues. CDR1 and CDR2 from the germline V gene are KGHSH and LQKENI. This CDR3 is CASSPYNEQFF. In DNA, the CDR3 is TGTGCCAGCTCTCCTTACAATGAGCAGTTCTTC.

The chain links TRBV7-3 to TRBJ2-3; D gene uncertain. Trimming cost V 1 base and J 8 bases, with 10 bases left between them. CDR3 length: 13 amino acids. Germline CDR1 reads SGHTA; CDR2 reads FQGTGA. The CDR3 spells CASSLSPSGTQYF. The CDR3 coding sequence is TGTGCCAGCAGCTTAAGCCCCTCGGGTACGCAGTATTTT.

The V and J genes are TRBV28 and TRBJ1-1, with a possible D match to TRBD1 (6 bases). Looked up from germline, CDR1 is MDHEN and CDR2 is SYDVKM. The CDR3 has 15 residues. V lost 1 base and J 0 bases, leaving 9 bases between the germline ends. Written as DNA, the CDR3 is TGTGCCAGCAGTTTATCGGGGACACTGAACACTGAAGCTTTCTTT. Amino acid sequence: CASSLSGTLNTEAFF.

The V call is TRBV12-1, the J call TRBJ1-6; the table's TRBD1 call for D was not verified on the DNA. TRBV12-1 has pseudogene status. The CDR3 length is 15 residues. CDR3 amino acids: CASSFVAGPNSPLHF. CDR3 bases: TGTGCCAGCAGCTTTGTCGCAGGTCCCAATTCACCCCTCCACTTT.